Listed below are T cell receptor beta chains from one sample, sequenced in a study of control samples from healthy donors and cancer patients. Using immunoSEQ multiplex PCR, the repertoire was profiled, and TCRdb retains in-frame clones only, with some absent. The table records more than 85,000 clones, about four fifths of them present only once. Source material: blood. These receptors originate from a woman aged 45-60 years in good health. CDR3s include the opening cysteine and the closing phenylalanine or tryptophan. Fields, in order: V gene, clone size, J gene, D gene, CDR3 protein, CDR3 DNA. D genes are given only for firm matches. Expanded clones get a size class; other rows say once, few or many, or leave the size out.

TRBV18	NA	TRBJ1-4	NA	CASSLSTADNEKLFF	TGTGCCAGCTCACTGTCAACAGCCGATAATGAAAAACTGTTTTTT
TRBV9	NA	TRBJ2-1	NA	CASSVLGQSSYNEQFF	TGTGCCAGCAGCGTATTAGGACAGAGCTCCTACAATGAGCAGTTCTTC
TRBV20-1	NA	TRBJ1-5	NA	CSASKGLGDQPQHF	TGCAGTGCTAGTAAAGGACTAGGGGACCAGCCCCAGCATTTT
TRBV7-2	NA	TRBJ2-3	NA	CASSARIISDTQYF	TGTGCCAGCAGCGCCCGAATTATCTCGGATACGCAGTATTTT
TRBV9	once	TRBJ2-1	NA	CASSGPGGGDREQFF	TGTGCCAGCAGCGGCCCGGGGGGCGGGGACAGGGAGCAGTTCTTC
TRBV6-1	NA	TRBJ2-3	NA	CASSASERPAGTDTQYF	TGTGCCAGCAGTGCGAGCGAGAGACCGGCGGGGACAGATACGCAGTATTTT
TRBV4-2	NA	TRBJ2-3	TRBD2	CASSPYHRTSGSGLKYTDTQYF	TGTGCCAGCAGCCCCTACCATCGGACTAGCGGGAGCGGACTAAAGTATACAGATACGCAGTATTTT
TRBV6-5	NA	TRBJ2-2	TRBD1	CASSYSWTGGTGELFF	TGTGCCAGCAGTTACTCCTGGACAGGGGGGACGGGGGAGCTGTTTTTT
TRBV3-1/TRBV3-2	once	TRBJ1-5	NA	CASSPIRTFKYSNQPQHF	TGTGCCAGCAGCCCTATCAGGACTTTCAAGTACAGCAATCAGCCCCAGCATTTT
TRBV28	NA	TRBJ1-5	NA	CASYVGRQPQHF	TGTGCCAGCTACGTCGGCAGACAGCCCCAGCATTTT
TRBV30	NA	TRBJ1-1	NA	CAPLRGRVGPEAFF	TGTGCCCCACTGAGAGGGCGAGTAGGACCTGAAGCTTTCTTT
TRBV2	NA	TRBJ1-3	NA	CASSPRTAVASGNTIYF	TGTGCCAGCAGTCCACGGACAGCCGTGGCCTCTGGAAACACCATATATTTT
TRBV19	NA	TRBJ1-1	NA	CASSYQGRTEAFF	TGTGCCAGTAGTTATCAGGGCCGCACTGAAGCTTTCTTT
TRBV7-9	once	TRBJ1-6	NA	CASSLAGTGDSPLHF	TGTGCCAGCAGCTTAGCGGGAACAGGCGATTCACCCCTCCACTTT
TRBV5-1	NA	TRBJ2-3	NA	CASSWEGGTDTQYF	TGCGCCAGCAGCTGGGAGGGGGGCACAGATACGCAGTATTTT
TRBV11-3	NA	TRBJ2-1	NA	CASSLGTSSYNEQFF	TGTGCCAGCAGCTTAGGGACAAGCTCCTACAATGAGCAGTTCTTC
TRBV7-2	NA	TRBJ2-7	NA	CASSLVFLGPYEQYF	TGTGCCAGCAGCTTAGTCTTTCTCGGCCCCTACGAGCAGTACTTC
TRBV30	NA	TRBJ1-1	NA	CAWSVSDNTEAFF	TGTGCCTGGAGTGTATCGGACAACACTGAAGCTTTCTTT
TRBV7-9	NA	TRBJ1-1	NA	CASSSSMRTEAFF	TGTGCCAGCAGCTCCTCTATGAGGACTGAAGCTTTCTTT
TRBV6-5	NA	TRBJ2-7	NA	CASSPRTVGIYEQYF	TGTGCCAGCAGCCCCAGGACAGTAGGAATCTACGAGCAGTACTTC
TRBV7-3	few	TRBJ2-5	NA	CASSSTGARQETQYF	TGTGCCAGCAGCTCCACGGGAGCCCGACAAGAGACCCAGTACTTC
TRBV6-6	NA	TRBJ2-7	TRBD1	CASSDPGTGGEQYF	TGTGCCAGCAGCGATCCCGGGACAGGCGGCGAGCAGTACTTC
TRBV11-2	NA	TRBJ2-1	NA	CASDGGSYNEQFF	TGTGCCAGCGACGGAGGGAGTTACAATGAGCAGTTCTTC
TRBV6-5	NA	TRBJ1-5	TRBD1	CASRTRTGGQPQHF	TGTGCCAGCAGGACCCGGACAGGGGGGCAGCCCCAGCATTTT
TRBV4-3	NA	TRBJ1-4	NA	CASSQEGTYSTNEKLFF	TGCGCCAGCAGCCAAGAAGGGACTTACTCAACTAATGAAAAACTGTTTTTT
TRBV3-1/TRBV3-2	NA	TRBJ1-1	TRBD1	CASSPNRGKYTEAFF	TGTGCCAGCAGCCCTAACAGGGGTAAATACACTGAAGCTTTCTTT
TRBV9	NA	TRBJ2-5	TRBD2	CASSPTSGVQVETQYF	TGTGCCAGCAGCCCGACTAGCGGAGTGCAGGTAGAGACCCAGTACTTC
TRBV19	NA	TRBJ1-4	NA	CATGERGEKLFF	TGTGCCACAGGGGAAAGGGGTGAAAAACTGTTTTTT
TRBV18	NA	TRBJ2-3	TRBD2	CASSPLGLAGEGVGTDTQYF	TGTGCCAGCTCACCACTGGGACTAGCGGGAGAAGGAGTTGGCACAGATACGCAGTATTTT
TRBV5-5	NA	TRBJ2-1	NA	CASSLPQLGRSYNEQFF	TGTGCCAGCAGCTTACCCCAACTAGGAAGATCCTACAATGAGCAGTTCTTC
TRBV7-9	NA	TRBJ2-1	TRBD2	CASREELGRGGNHEQFF	TGTGCCAGCAGGGAAGAGCTGGGCCGGGGGGGAAACCATGAGCAGTTCTTC
TRBV3-1/TRBV3-2	NA	TRBJ2-1	TRBD2	CASSQALAGASSYNEQFF	TGTGCCAGCAGCCAAGCGTTAGCGGGAGCCAGCTCCTACAATGAGCAGTTCTTC
TRBV21-1	NA	TRBJ1-6	NA	CASSKGLGSSPLHF	TGTGCCAGCAGCAAAGGACTAGGGAGTTCACCCCTCCACTTT
TRBV2	NA	TRBJ1-2	NA	CASSTGLVYGYTF	TGTGCCAGCAGTACAGGGTTGGTCTATGGCTACACCTTC
TRBV3-1/TRBV3-2	once	TRBJ1-5	NA	CASSYGRNQPQHF	TGTGCCAGCAGCTACGGACGCAATCAGCCCCAGCATTTT
TRBV12-3/TRBV12-4	NA	TRBJ1-5	NA	CASSLNSNQPQHF	TGTGCCAGCAGTTTAAACAGCAATCAGCCCCAGCATTTT
TRBV3-1/TRBV3-2	NA	TRBJ1-1	NA	CASGWGDTEAFF	TGTGCCAGCGGCTGGGGGGACACTGAAGCTTTCTTT
TRBV27	NA	TRBJ2-5	TRBD1	CASSRIPGQRVETQYF	TGTGCCAGCAGTCGAATACCGGGACAGCGCGTTGAGACCCAGTACTTC
TRBV10-3	NA	TRBJ1-6	NA	CAISVGDQGSPLHF	TGTGCCATCAGTGTCGGGGACCAGGGTTCACCCCTCCACTTT
TRBV27	NA	TRBJ1-5	NA	CASSPRGNSNQPQHF	TGTGCCAGCAGTCCCCGAGGGAATAGCAATCAGCCCCAGCATTTT
TRBV30	NA	TRBJ1-4	NA	CAWRYLSTNEKLFF	TGTGCCTGGCGATATCTCTCAACTAATGAAAAACTGTTTTTT
TRBV5-6	NA	TRBJ2-7	NA	CASSLGYPSYEQYF	TGTGCCAGCAGCTTGGGGTATCCCTCCTACGAGCAGTACTTC
TRBV12-3/TRBV12-4	NA	TRBJ1-2	NA	CASSNQGFYGYTF	TGTGCCAGCAGTAATCAGGGATTCTATGGCTACACCTTC
TRBV27	NA	TRBJ1-2	NA	CASSSDGGDYGYTF	TGTGCCAGCAGTTCCGACGGGGGCGACTATGGCTACACCTTC
TRBV5-6	NA	TRBJ1-1	NA	CASSPIATGPNTEAFF	TGTGCCAGCAGCCCTATCGCCACAGGCCCGAACACTGAAGCTTTCTTT
TRBV28	NA	TRBJ1-2	NA	CASSVGSAQGGGYTF	TGTGCCAGCAGTGTGGGGAGTGCACAGGGTGGTGGCTACACCTTC
TRBV6-6	NA	TRBJ2-7	TRBD2	CASSLRERTSYLEQYF	TGTGCCAGCAGCCTGAGAGAAAGGACTAGCTATCTCGAGCAGTACTTC
TRBV6-5	few	TRBJ2-5	NA	CASSYRRAAGETQYF	TGTGCCAGCAGTTACCGGCGGGCGGCCGGGGAGACCCAGTACTTC